Listed below are T cell receptor beta chains from one sample, sequenced in a study of response to subunit inactivated influenza vaccine. TCRdb called the RT-PCR reads again in MiXCR, with one record for every CDR3 protein. This table holds around 750,000 distinct CDR3 sequences, 21% found once. Specimen: PBMCs from blood, collected roughly 5 days after vaccination. Receptors were obtained from a man in his fifties who received an inactivated influenza vaccine. CDR3s include the opening cysteine and the closing phenylalanine or tryptophan. The D gene is left open where the match is weak. Clone size appears in some rows only: once, few, many, or a class for an expanded clone.

cdr3_length: 15
j_call: TRBJ2-1
d_call: TRBD2
v_call: TRBV10-3
clone_size: few
cdr3_aa: CAISEASGKPIEQFF
cdr3_nt: TGTGCCATCAGTGAGGCAAGCGGGAAGCCCATTGAGCAGTTCTTC

cdr3_length: 15
j_call: TRBJ1-2
d_call: -
v_call: TRBV29-1
clone_size: -
cdr3_aa: CSVVGPYHGDYGYTF
cdr3_nt: TGCAGCGTTGTAGGTCCCTACCATGGGGACTATGGCTACACCTTC

cdr3_length: 14
j_call: TRBJ2-1
d_call: TRBD2
v_call: TRBV20-1
clone_size: few
cdr3_aa: CSAMRLAVDNEQFF
cdr3_nt: TGCAGTGCCATGCGACTAGCGGTCGACAATGAGCAGTTCTTC

cdr3_length: 15
j_call: TRBJ2-1
d_call: TRBD1
v_call: TRBV5-1
clone_size: many
cdr3_aa: CASSLAWTGNDEQFF
cdr3_nt: TGCGCCAGCAGTCTGGCATGGACAGGGAACGATGAGCAGTTCTTC

cdr3_length: 15
j_call: TRBJ2-5
d_call: TRBD2
v_call: TRBV20-1
clone_size: few
cdr3_aa: CSASLAAGGQETQYF
cdr3_nt: TGCAGTGCTAGTTTGGCGGCGGGGGGGCAAGAGACCCAGTACTTC

cdr3_length: 13
j_call: TRBJ2-7
d_call: TRBD1
v_call: TRBV18
clone_size: many
cdr3_aa: CASSPRDSYEQYF
cdr3_nt: TGTGCCAGCAGTCCCCGGGACAGCTACGAGCAGTACTTC

cdr3_length: 13
j_call: TRBJ2-7
d_call: -
v_call: TRBV20-1
clone_size: few
cdr3_aa: CSAVTQTYREQYF
cdr3_nt: TGCAGTGCTGTGACACAGACCTACCGCGAGCAGTACTTC

cdr3_length: 14
j_call: TRBJ1-1
d_call: -
v_call: TRBV6-5
clone_size: -
cdr3_aa: CASRYPRGDTEAFF
cdr3_nt: TGTGCCAGCAGATACCCACGGGGGGACACTGAAGCTTTCTTT

cdr3_length: 15
j_call: TRBJ2-5
d_call: TRBD1
v_call: TRBV28
clone_size: -
cdr3_aa: CASKETGRAQETQYF
cdr3_nt: TGTGCCAGCAAAGAGACAGGGAGAGCTCAAGAGACCCAGTACTTC

cdr3_length: 15
j_call: TRBJ2-3
d_call: TRBD1
v_call: TRBV5-1
clone_size: -
cdr3_aa: CASSLKQGQGYTQYF
cdr3_nt: TGCGCCAGCAGCTTGAAACAGGGGCAAGGATATACGCAGTATTTT

cdr3_length: 14
j_call: TRBJ2-7
d_call: -
v_call: TRBV12-3/TRBV12-4
clone_size: few
cdr3_aa: CASSLWTKPYEQYF
cdr3_nt: TGTGCCAGCAGTTTGTGGACAAAACCCTACGAGCAGTACTTC

cdr3_length: 15
j_call: TRBJ2-7
d_call: -
v_call: TRBV24-1
clone_size: few
cdr3_aa: CATSSSADYSYEQYF
cdr3_nt: TGTGCCACCAGTTCTTCGGCAGATTACTCCTACGAGCAGTACTTC

cdr3_length: 12
j_call: TRBJ2-7
d_call: -
v_call: TRBV28
clone_size: -
cdr3_aa: CASNPPGYEQYF
cdr3_nt: TGTGCCAGCAATCCCCCGGGTTACGAGCAGTACTTC

cdr3_length: 15
j_call: TRBJ2-7
d_call: TRBD1
v_call: TRBV5-1
clone_size: -
cdr3_aa: CASSLRGTGNYEQYF
cdr3_nt: TGCGCCAGCAGCTTGAGAGGGACAGGGAACTACGAGCAGTACTTC

cdr3_length: 14
j_call: TRBJ2-1
d_call: -
v_call: TRBV7-2
clone_size: few
cdr3_aa: CASSLFLQYNEQFF
cdr3_nt: TGTGCCAGCAGCTTATTTCTCCAGTACAATGAGCAGTTCTTC

cdr3_length: 15
j_call: TRBJ1-5
d_call: TRBD1
v_call: TRBV12-3/TRBV12-4
clone_size: -
cdr3_aa: CASSSGTGSRQPQHF
cdr3_nt: TGTGCCAGCAGCTCCGGGACAGGGAGTCGGCAGCCCCAGCATTTT

cdr3_length: 14
j_call: TRBJ1-1
d_call: -
v_call: TRBV11-2
clone_size: few
cdr3_aa: CASTHPAGVTEAFF
cdr3_nt: TGTGCCAGCACTCATCCCGCGGGGGTCACTGAAGCTTTCTTT

cdr3_length: 13
j_call: TRBJ1-1
d_call: -
v_call: TRBV3-1
clone_size: -
cdr3_aa: CASSQATATQAFF
cdr3_nt: TGTGCCAGCAGCCAAGCTACCGCGACACAAGCTTTCTTT

cdr3_length: 14
j_call: TRBJ1-2
d_call: -
v_call: TRBV4-3
clone_size: -
cdr3_aa: CASSPNAGVGDYTF
cdr3_nt: TGCGCCAGCAGCCCTAACGCGGGGGTAGGAGACTACACCTTC

cdr3_length: 16
j_call: TRBJ2-2
d_call: TRBD2
v_call: TRBV29-1
clone_size: few
cdr3_aa: CSVDGISGRLTGELFF
cdr3_nt: TGCAGCGTTGACGGAATAAGCGGGAGATTAACCGGGGAGCTGTTTTTT

cdr3_length: 17
j_call: TRBJ2-1
d_call: TRBD2
v_call: TRBV7-9
clone_size: -
cdr3_aa: CASNPFRASGRGNEQFF
cdr3_nt: TGTGCCAGCAACCCTTTTCGGGCTAGCGGGAGGGGTAATGAGCAGTTCTTC

cdr3_length: 14
j_call: TRBJ2-3
d_call: -
v_call: TRBV3-1
clone_size: -
cdr3_aa: CASSQFPSTDTQYF
cdr3_nt: TGTGCCAGCAGCCAGTTTCCGAGCACAGATACGCAGTATTTT

cdr3_length: 12
j_call: TRBJ2-7
d_call: -
v_call: TRBV29-1
clone_size: -
cdr3_aa: CSVDRGYGEQYF
cdr3_nt: TGCAGCGTTGATAGAGGGTACGGCGAGCAGTACTTC

cdr3_length: 12
j_call: TRBJ2-3
d_call: -
v_call: TRBV28
clone_size: -
cdr3_aa: CASSSPVGTQYF
cdr3_nt: TGTGCCAGCAGTTCACCCGTCGGTACGCAGTATTTT

cdr3_length: 14
j_call: TRBJ2-1
d_call: TRBD2
v_call: TRBV7-8
clone_size: -
cdr3_aa: CASSSGTSGPSQFF
cdr3_nt: TGTGCCAGCAGCTCCGGGACTAGCGGGCCTAGCCAGTTCTTC

cdr3_length: 16
j_call: TRBJ2-2
d_call: TRBD1
v_call: TRBV5-1
clone_size: few
cdr3_aa: CASSLSRDRGTGELFF
cdr3_nt: TGCGCCAGCAGCTTGAGCCGGGACAGGGGCACCGGGGAGCTGTTTTTT

cdr3_length: 15
j_call: TRBJ2-1
d_call: -
v_call: TRBV12-3/TRBV12-4
clone_size: few
cdr3_aa: CASSRSVNSYNEQFF
cdr3_nt: TGTGCCAGCAGTCGAAGCGTAAACTCCTACAATGAGCAGTTCTTC